The clone carrying this T cell receptor (beta chain) has a handful of counts. The antigen remains undetermined. One entry per CDR3 protein results from TCRdb running MiXCR on the reads. The table includes 75,000 to 100,000 distinct CDR3 sequences, 25% to 30% detected once. This sample is part of a study of T cell repertoires in cytomegalovirus infection. Study in general: Newly reported HLA-C-restricted and thoroughly characterized HLA-B-restricted CMV epitopes were employed. Signatures in public TCR beta sequences pointed to both CMV infection and matching HLA type. Study results and caveats: HLA-C-restricted CMV-specific TCR beta clonotypes were dominant in the ex vivo response. Accumulated public TCR beta family frequency recognized individuals carrying CMV together with the relevant HLA.

The CDR3 contains 14 residues. Trimming took 3 bases from V and 5 from J; bases not matched to a gene: 3. Per the germline V gene, CDR1 is SGHVS and CDR2 is FNYEAQ. The TCR sequence derives from a human donor in good health (CMV status not recorded). Some clones in this sample may be carry-over from other donors' samples. This chain connects TRBV7-6 to TRBJ2-1, with 8 bases matching TRBD2. Material: CD8+ T cells from cultured PBMCs, obtained from culture after CMV antigen stimulation. The DNA of the CDR3 is TGTGCCAGCAGCTTCCGGGGGGGACACAATGAGCAGTTCTTC. Translated: CASSFRGGHNEQFF.